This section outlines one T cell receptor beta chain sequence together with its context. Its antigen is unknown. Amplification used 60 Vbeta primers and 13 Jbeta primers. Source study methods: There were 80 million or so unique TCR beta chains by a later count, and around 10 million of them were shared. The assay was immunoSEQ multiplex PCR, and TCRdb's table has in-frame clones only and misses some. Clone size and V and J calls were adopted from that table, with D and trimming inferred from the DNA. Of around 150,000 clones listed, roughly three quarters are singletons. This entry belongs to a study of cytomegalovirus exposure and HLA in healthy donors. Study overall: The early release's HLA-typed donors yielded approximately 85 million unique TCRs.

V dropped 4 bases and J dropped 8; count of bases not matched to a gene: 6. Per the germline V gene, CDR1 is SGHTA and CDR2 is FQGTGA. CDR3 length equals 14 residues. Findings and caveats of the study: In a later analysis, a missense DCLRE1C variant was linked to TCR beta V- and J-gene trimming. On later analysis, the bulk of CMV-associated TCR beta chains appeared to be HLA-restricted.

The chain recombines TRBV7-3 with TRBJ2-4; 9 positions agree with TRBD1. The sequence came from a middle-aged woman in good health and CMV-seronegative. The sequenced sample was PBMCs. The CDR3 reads CASSSTGGRDIQYF. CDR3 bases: TGTGCCAGCAGCTCAACAGGGGGCAGAGACATTCAGTACTTC. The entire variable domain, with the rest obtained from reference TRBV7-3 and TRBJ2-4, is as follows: GAGVSQTPSNKVTEKGKYVELRCDPISGHTALYWYRQSLGQGPEFLIYFQGTGAADDSGLPNDRFFAVRPEGSVSTLKIQRTERGDSAVYLCASSSTGGRDIQYFGAGTRLSVL.